This T cell receptor (beta chain) was documented in a study of CD8 T cells in ankylosing spondylitis. Study-wide results and limits: Ankylosing spondylitis blood seemed to carry a telltale TCR beta motif made of fewer than 10 highly homologous variants. Earlier work had already found some motif variants in reactive arthritis synovial fluid and blood. CD8+ by phenotype, disease-linked clones were relatively rare in peripheral blood. From matched ankylosing spondylitis synovial fluid, disease-linked clones were reportedly recovered at significantly enriched levels.

One entry per CDR3 protein, called by TCRdb with MiXCR from the 5' RACE reads. The table has 350,000 or so distinct CDR3 sequences, roughly 14% seen once. This CDR3 is 15 amino acids long. The germline CDR1 and CDR2 sequences are SGHRS and YFSETQ. V lost 0 bases and J 1 base, leaving 7 bases between the germline ends. On this clonotype itself: Its antigen is unknown.

V and J are TRBV5-1 and TRBJ2-2; D unresolved. Sequenced material: blood, either unsorted or a sorted T cell fraction (not recorded which). The sequence was collected from a male donor with ankylosing spondylitis or in good health (not recorded which). As DNA, the CDR3 is TGCGCCAGCAGCTTGGAGGGCCGGAACACCGGGGAGCTGTTTTTT. Its protein product is CASSLEGRNTGELFF. Together with reference TRBV5-1 and TRBJ2-2, the CDR3 gives the full variable domain: KAGVTQTPRYLIKTRGQQVTLSCSPISGHRSVSWYQQTPGQGLQFLFEYFSETQRNKGNFPGRFSGRQFSNSRSEMNVSTLELGDSALYLCASSLEGRNTGELFFGEGSRLTVL.